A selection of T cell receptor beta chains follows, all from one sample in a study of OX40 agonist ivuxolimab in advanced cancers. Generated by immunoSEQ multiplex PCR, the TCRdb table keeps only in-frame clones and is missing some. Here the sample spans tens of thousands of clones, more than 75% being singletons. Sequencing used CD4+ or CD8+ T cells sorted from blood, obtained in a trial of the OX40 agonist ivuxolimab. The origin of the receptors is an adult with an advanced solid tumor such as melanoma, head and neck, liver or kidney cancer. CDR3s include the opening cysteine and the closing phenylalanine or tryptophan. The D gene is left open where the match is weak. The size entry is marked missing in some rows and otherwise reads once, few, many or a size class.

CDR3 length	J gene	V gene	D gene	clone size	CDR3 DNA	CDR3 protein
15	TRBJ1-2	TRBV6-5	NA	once	TGTGCCATCAGTGTACAGGAGCCTACTAACTATGGCTACACCTTC	CAISVQEPTNYGYTF
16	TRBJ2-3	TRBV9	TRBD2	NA	TGTGCCAGCAGCGTCTCTAGCGGGGTAGGCGCAGATACGCAGTATTTT	CASSVSSGVGADTQYF
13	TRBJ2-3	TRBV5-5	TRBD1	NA	TGTGCCACCGGGACAGCTAGCACAGATACGCAGTATTTT	CATGTASTDTQYF
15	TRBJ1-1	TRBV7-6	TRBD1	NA	TGTGCCAGCAGCTTATACCAGGGGGCAGGAATTGAAGCTTTCTTT	CASSLYQGAGIEAFF
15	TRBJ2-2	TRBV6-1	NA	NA	TGTGCCAGCAGCCGGCATGGAGGGAACACCGGGGAGCTGTTTTTT	CASSRHGGNTGELFF
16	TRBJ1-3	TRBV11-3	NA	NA	TGTGCCAGCAGCTTAGAGGGGAAGCCCTCTGGAAACACCATATATTTT	CASSLEGKPSGNTIYF
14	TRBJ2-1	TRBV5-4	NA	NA	TGTGCCAGCAGCTTAGGAGGGGTGAAAAATGAGCAGTTCTTC	CASSLGGVKNEQFF
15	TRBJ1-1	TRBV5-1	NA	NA	TGCGCCAGCGGTATGAAGGGGACAAGGTACACTGAAGCTTTCTTT	CASGMKGTRYTEAFF
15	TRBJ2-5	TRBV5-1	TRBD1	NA	TGCGCCAGCAGCTCGCTCGGGACAGGGGAAGAGACCCAGTACTTC	CASSSLGTGEETQYF
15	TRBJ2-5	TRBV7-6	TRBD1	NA	TGTGCCAGCAGCTTAGAACAGGGGATAGGAGAGACCCAGTACTTC	CASSLEQGIGETQYF
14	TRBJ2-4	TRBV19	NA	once	TGTGCAGCCAACCAGGGCCTAGCCAAAAACATTCAGTACTTC	CAANQGLAKNIQYF
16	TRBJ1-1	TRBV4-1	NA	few	TGCGCCAGCAGCCGGCGTGGAGGGGTAATGAACACTGAAGCTTTCTTT	CASSRRGGVMNTEAFF
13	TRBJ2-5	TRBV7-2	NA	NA	TGTGCCAGCAGCTGGGACACCCAAGAGACCCAGTACTTC	CASSWDTQETQYF
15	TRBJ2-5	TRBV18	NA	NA	TGTGCCAGCTCACCCGCTGAGGGATTCCAAGAGACCCAGTACTTC	CASSPAEGFQETQYF
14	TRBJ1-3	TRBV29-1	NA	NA	TGCAGCGTTGAAGAGCTCGTGGGGTCTGACACCATATATTTT	CSVEELVGSDTIYF
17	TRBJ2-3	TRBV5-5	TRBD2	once	TGTGCCAGCAGCTATGGACTAGCGGGAGGTGGTGCAGATACGCAGTATTTT	CASSYGLAGGGADTQYF
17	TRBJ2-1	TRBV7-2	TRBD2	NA	TGTGCCAGCAGCCAACACGGGGGGGCCCCCTGGTTGGGTGAGCAGTTCTTC	CASSQHGGAPWLGEQFF
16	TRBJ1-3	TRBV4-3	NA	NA	TGCGCCAGCAGCCAAGGGGACCTCCTCTCTGGAAACACCATATATTTT	CASSQGDLLSGNTIYF
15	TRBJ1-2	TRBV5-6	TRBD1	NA	TGTGCCAGCAGCTCCCGGGACAGGGGGCTTTATGGCTACACCTTC	CASSSRDRGLYGYTF
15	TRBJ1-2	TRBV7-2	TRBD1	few	TGTGCCAGCAGCTTAGTAGGCAGGGGGATGAATGGCTACACCTTC	CASSLVGRGMNGYTF
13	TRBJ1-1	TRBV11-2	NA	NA	TGTGCCAGCAGCTTGTGGGGAAACACTGAAGCTTTCTTT	CASSLWGNTEAFF
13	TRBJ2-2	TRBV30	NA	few	TGTGCCTGGACCGGGGGATACACCGGGGAGCTGTTTTTT	CAWTGGYTGELFF
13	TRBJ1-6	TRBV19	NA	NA	TGTGCCAGTAGTCACACCAATAATTCACCCCTCCACTTT	CASSHTNNSPLHF
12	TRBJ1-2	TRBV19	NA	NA	TGTGCCAGTAGTGTCGGACCTAATGGCTACACCTTC	CASSVGPNGYTF
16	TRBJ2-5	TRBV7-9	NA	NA	TGTGCCAGCAGCCGTAGCGGTTCAACAGGGGCGGAGACCCAGTACTTC	CASSRSGSTGAETQYF
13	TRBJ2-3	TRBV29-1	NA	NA	TGCAGCGTTAAACGACAGTACACAGATACGCAGTATTTT	CSVKRQYTDTQYF
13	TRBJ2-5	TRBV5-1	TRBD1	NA	TGCGCCAGCAGTTCGGACAGGCTGGGGACCCAGTACTTC	CASSSDRLGTQYF
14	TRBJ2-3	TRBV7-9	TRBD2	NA	TGTGCCAGCAGCCCTAGCGGTAGCACAGATACGCAGTATTTT	CASSPSGSTDTQYF
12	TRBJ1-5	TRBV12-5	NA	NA	TGTGCTAGCGGACGGATCAATCAGCCCCAGCATTTT	CASGRINQPQHF
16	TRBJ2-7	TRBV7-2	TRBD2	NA	TGTGCCAGCAGCTTACAGGCAGGGACTAGCTCCTACGAGCAGTACTTC	CASSLQAGTSSYEQYF
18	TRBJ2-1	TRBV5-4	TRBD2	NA	TGTGCCAGCAGCTGGAAAGGACTAGCGGGAGCCACCTACAATGAGCAGTTCTTC	CASSWKGLAGATYNEQFF
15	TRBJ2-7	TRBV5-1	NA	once	TGCGCCAGCAGCTTGGAGGCTAGCGCTGCCTACGAGCAGTACTTC	CASSLEASAAYEQYF
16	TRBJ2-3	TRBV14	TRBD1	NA	TGTGCCAGCAGCCAAGGGACAGGGATGTTCACAGATACGCAGTATTTT	CASSQGTGMFTDTQYF
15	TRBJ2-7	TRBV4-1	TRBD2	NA	TGCGCCAGCAGCCAAGGGCTAGCGGGACTCTACGAGCAGTACTTC	CASSQGLAGLYEQYF
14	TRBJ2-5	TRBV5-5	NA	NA	TGTGCCAGCAGCTATCACGGATCTCAAGAGACCCAGTACTTC	CASSYHGSQETQYF
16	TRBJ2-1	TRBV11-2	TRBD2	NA	TGTGCCAGCAGCTTATTACGGGAGGGCCAAGGCAATGAGCAGTTCTTC	CASSLLREGQGNEQFF
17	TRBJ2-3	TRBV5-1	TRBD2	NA	TGCGCCAGCAGCTCCCGACTAGCGGGGGGGCGAACAGATACGCAGTATTTT	CASSSRLAGGRTDTQYF
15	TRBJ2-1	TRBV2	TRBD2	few	TGTGCCAGCAGTTCTAGCGGGGGAAACCGGAATGAGCAGTTCTTC	CASSSSGGNRNEQFF
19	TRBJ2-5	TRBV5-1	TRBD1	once	TGCGCCAGCAGCTCAGGGACAGGGGGCGTTTTTTTAGCAGGGGAGACCCAGTACTTC	CASSSGTGGVFLAGETQYF
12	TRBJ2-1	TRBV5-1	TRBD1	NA	TGCGCCAGCAGCTTACAGGGGACTGAGCAGTTCTTC	CASSLQGTEQFF
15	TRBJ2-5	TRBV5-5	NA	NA	TGTGCCAGCAGTCCTACCGGGGGCCGGGAAGAGACCCAGTACTTC	CASSPTGGREETQYF
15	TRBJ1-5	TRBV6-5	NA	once	TGTGCCAGCAGTTACATCAGGACAGAGAATCAGCCCCAGCATTTT	CASSYIRTENQPQHF
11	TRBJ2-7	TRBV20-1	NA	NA	TGCAGTGCCCGCCCGAGTACCGAGCAGTACTTC	CSARPSTEQYF
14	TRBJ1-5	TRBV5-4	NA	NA	TGTGCCAGCAGCTTTTTGGGGGACGGTCAGCCCCAGCATTTT	CASSFLGDGQPQHF
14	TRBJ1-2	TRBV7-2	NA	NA	TGTGCCAGCAGCTCCGCAGGGGAGGGCTATGGCTACACCTTC	CASSSAGEGYGYTF
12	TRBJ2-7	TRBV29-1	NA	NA	TGCAGCGTTGTCGGACACCTCTACGAGCAGTACTTC	CSVVGHLYEQYF
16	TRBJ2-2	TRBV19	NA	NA	TGTGCCAGTAGGAGCCGGGTAGAAAGATATCTCGGGGAGCTGTTTTTT	CASRSRVERYLGELFF
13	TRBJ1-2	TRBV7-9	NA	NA	TGTGCCAGCAGCTTAGTCGGCAGCTATGGCTACACCTTC	CASSLVGSYGYTF